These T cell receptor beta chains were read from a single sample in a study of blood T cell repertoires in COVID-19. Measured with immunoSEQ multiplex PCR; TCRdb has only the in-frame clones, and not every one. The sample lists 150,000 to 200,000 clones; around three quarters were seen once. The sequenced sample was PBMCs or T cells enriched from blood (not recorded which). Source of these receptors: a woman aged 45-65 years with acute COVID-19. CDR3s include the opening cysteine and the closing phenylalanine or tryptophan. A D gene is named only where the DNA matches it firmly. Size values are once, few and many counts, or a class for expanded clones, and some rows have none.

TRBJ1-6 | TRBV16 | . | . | TGTGCCAGCAGCCAATCGACGGGGGACGCTTCACCCCTCCACTTT | CASSQSTGDASPLHF
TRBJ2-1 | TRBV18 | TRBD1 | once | TGTGCCAGCTCACCAATACAGGGGGGCTCCTACAATGAGCAGTTCTTC | CASSPIQGGSYNEQFF
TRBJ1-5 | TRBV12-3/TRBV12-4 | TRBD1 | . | TGTGCCAGCAGTTCCACAGGGGATCAGCCCCAGCATTTT | CASSSTGDQPQHF
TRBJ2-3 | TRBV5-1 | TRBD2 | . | TGCGCCAGCTACAACGCGGGGGGGCAGGCAGATACGCAGTATTTT | CASYNAGGQADTQYF
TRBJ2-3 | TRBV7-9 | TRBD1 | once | TGTGCCAGCAGCTTAGGGGCAGGGGGTGTAACAGATACGCAGTATTTT | CASSLGAGGVTDTQYF
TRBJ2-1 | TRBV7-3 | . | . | TGTGCCAGCAGCTTATATTTAGTTAATGAGCAGTTCTTC | CASSLYLVNEQFF
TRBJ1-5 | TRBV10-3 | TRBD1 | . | TGTGCCATCAGTGAGGACAGGGGAGGCAATCAGCCCCAGCATTTT | CAISEDRGGNQPQHF
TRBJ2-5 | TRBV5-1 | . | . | TGCGCCAGCAAGTGGGGCCATAAAGAGACCCAGTACTTC | CASKWGHKETQYF
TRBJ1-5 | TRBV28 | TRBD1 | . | TGTGCCAGCAGGACCGGGACAGGTTATCAGCCCCAGCATTTT | CASRTGTGYQPQHF
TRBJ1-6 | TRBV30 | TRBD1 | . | TGTGCCTGGAGTGCGGGACAGTCCTATAATTCACCCCTCCACTTT | CAWSAGQSYNSPLHF
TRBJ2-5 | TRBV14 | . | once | TGTGCCAGCAGCCAGAAGCCCAGGTTACTGCAAGAGACCCAGTACTTC | CASSQKPRLLQETQYF
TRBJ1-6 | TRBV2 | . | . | TGTGCCAGCAGTGACAGTGGGCTCTCACCCCTCCACTTT | CASSDSGLSPLHF
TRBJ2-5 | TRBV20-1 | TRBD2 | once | TGCAGTGCTAGTACGCGGGGGGGCGTGGAGACCCAGTACTTC | CSASTRGGVETQYF
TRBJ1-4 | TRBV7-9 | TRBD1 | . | TGTGCCAGCAGCTCAGGGACAGCCCTTAATGAAAAACTGTTTTTT | CASSSGTALNEKLFF
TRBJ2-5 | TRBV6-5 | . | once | TGTGCCAGCAGCTCCCTCCAGGGGGGCGCAACCCAGTACTTC | CASSSLQGGATQYF
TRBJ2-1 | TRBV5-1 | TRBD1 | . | TGCGCCAGCAGCCCCTGGACAGGGAACGGCTTGGTTGAGCAGTTCTTC | CASSPWTGNGLVEQFF
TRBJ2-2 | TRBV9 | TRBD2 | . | TGTGCCAGCAGCGTAATAGGGAGGGGATCCACCGGGGAGCTGTTTTTT | CASSVIGRGSTGELFF
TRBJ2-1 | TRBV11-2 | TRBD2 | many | TGTGCCAGCAGCGGACTAGCGGGGGGTTCATTAGAGCAGTTCTTC | CASSGLAGGSLEQFF
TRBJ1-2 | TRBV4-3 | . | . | TGCGCCAGCAGCCAGCTACCGTTACAGGGATCTTATGGCTACACCTTC | CASSQLPLQGSYGYTF
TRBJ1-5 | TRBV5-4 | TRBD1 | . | TGTGCCAGCAGCCCCGGACAGGGGGGACAGCCCCAGCATTTT | CASSPGQGGQPQHF
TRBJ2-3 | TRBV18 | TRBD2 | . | TGTGCCAGCTCAATGACTAGCGGGGGGGGCACAGATACGCAGTATTTT | CASSMTSGGGTDTQYF
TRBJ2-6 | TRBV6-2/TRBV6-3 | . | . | TGTGCCAGCAGTACTAACAGGGTATCTGGGGCCAACGTCCTGACTTTC | CASSTNRVSGANVLTF
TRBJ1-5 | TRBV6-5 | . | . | TGTGCCAGCAGTAAGTCAGGGGTGAGCAATCAGCCCCAGCATTTT | CASSKSGVSNQPQHF
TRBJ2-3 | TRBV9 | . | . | TGTGCCAGCAGCGTAGAAGGGGGAACCACAGATACGCAGTATTTT | CASSVEGGTTDTQYF
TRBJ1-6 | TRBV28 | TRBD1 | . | TGTGCCAGCAGGAGACAGGGGACAGGGGGTTCACCCCTCCACTTT | CASRRQGTGGSPLHF
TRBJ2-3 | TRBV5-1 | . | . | TGCGCCAGCGCCGGGTCCCATCGAGATACGCAGTATTTT | CASAGSHRDTQYF
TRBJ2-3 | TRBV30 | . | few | TGTGCCTGGGCGACTAGGTCAGCGCAGTATTTT | CAWATRSAQYF
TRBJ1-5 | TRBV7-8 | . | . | TGTGCCAGCAGCTCGGGAGTGGGGGGGCCCCAGCATTTT | CASSSGVGGPQHF
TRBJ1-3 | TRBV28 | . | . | TGTGCCATCGTGGGAGGGGCTGGAAACACCATATATTTT | CAIVGGAGNTIYF
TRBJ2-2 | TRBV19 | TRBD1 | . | TGTGCCAGTGGGGGGACAGGGAGGCCCGGGGAGCTGTTTTTT | CASGGTGRPGELFF
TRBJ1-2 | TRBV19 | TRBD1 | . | TGTGCCAGTACCCTCACAGGGGTCGACTATGGCTACACCTTC | CASTLTGVDYGYTF
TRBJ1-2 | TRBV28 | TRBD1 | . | TGTGCCAGCAGTATTAGTTACGGGACAGGGGAGATTGGCTATGGCTACACCTTC | CASSISYGTGEIGYGYTF
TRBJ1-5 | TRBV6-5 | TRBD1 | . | TGTGCCAGCAGCGTGACAGGGGCGAATCAGCCCCAGCATTTT | CASSVTGANQPQHF
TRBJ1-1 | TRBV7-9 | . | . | TGTGCCAGCCGACAACAGGGAACTGAAGCTTTCTTT | CASRQQGTEAFF
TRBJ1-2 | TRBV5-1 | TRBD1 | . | TGCGCCAGCAGCTGGGGACCCACAGGGGATGGCTACACCTTC | CASSWGPTGDGYTF
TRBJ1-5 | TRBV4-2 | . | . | TGTGCCAGCAGCCAATTAGCGCAGGGGTATCAGCCCCAGCATTTT | CASSQLAQGYQPQHF
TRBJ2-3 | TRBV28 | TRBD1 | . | TGTGCCAGCAGGATCGGACAGGGGGCAGATACGCAGTATTTT | CASRIGQGADTQYF
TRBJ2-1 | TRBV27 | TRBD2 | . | TGTGCCAGCAGTTCTTTTCGTACGGGGGGATCCTACAATGAGCAGTTCTTC | CASSSFRTGGSYNEQFF
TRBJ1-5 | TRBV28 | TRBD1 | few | TGTGCCTCACAGGACAGGAATACCAATCAGCCCCAGCATTTT | CASQDRNTNQPQHF
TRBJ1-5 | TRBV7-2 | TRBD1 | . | TGTGCCAGCAGGTTCGCCAACAGGGGGGGAGATCAGCCCCAGCATTTT | CASRFANRGGDQPQHF